The sequence of this T cell receptor beta chain was determined in a study of blood T cell repertoires in COVID-19. Study summary: Specimens from acute and convalescent COVID-19 originated in the United States, Italy and Spain. T cells, B-cell-depleted T cells, or PBMCs supplied cDNA or gDNA.

Clones were read by immunoSEQ multiplex PCR, and TCRdb kept only the in-frame ones, dropping some. Found here are 80,000 to 100,000 clones, approximately 80% of them singletons; the top ten hold 10%. This clonotype was sampled from a woman in her 70s with acute or convalescent COVID-19. Sequencing used peripheral blood.

The CDR3 DNA sequence: TGCGCCAGCAGCTTGCCGAGCGGGGGCCGGGCAGATACGCAGTATTTT. This translates into CASSLPSGGRADTQYF. V is TRBV5-1 and J is TRBJ2-3; 8 bases agree with TRBD2. Losses at the gene ends were 1 base for V and 4 bases for J; bases not matched to a gene: 8. The CDR3 is made up of 16 amino acids. Germline CDR1 is SGHRS and CDR2 is YFSETQ.